This TCR beta chain stems from a study of PD-1 blockade in classical Hodgkin lymphoma. Study-level background: Patients were administered nivolumab (3 mg/kg intravenously) every 2 weeks. Study-level findings and limits: By cycle point C4D1, TCR diversity had risen significantly in CD4+ cells (but not CD8+ cells). Nivolumab initiated under 1 year post-ASCT led to patient exclusion. Factors driving the repertoire differences, possibly disease activity or prior therapy, remain undefined.

Relapse was seen in all patients after autologous stem cell transplantation, and brentuximab vedotin exposure was variable. Germline-derived CDR1 and CDR2 are MNHNS and SASEGT. Trimming removed 8 bases from V and 4 bases from J; junction bases left unmatched: 9. The CDR3 contains 15 residues. As regards this clone: Its target is unknown.

TCRdb's copy holds only in-frame clones and misses some; the assay was immunoSEQ multiplex PCR. The sample includes 13,000 or so clones, 92% of them seen just once. This TCR came from a human donor with classical Hodgkin lymphoma. V usage is TRBV6-1 and J usage is TRBJ2-7; TRBD1 matches at 12 bases. The specimen comprised peripheral blood mononuclear cells (PBMCs), sampled at baseline. This CDR3 reads CASGTRDRGQYEQYF. CDR3 in DNA: TGTGCCAGCGGGACCCGGGACAGGGGGCAATACGAGCAGTACTTC.